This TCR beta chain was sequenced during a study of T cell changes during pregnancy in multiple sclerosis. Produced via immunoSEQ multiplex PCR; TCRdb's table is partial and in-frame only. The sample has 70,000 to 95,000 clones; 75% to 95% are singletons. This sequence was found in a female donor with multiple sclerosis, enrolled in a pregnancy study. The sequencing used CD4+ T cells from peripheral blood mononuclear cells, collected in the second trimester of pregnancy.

CDR3 DNA sequence: TGTGCCCAACCCCTCAACCCCGGGACAGAGGGGACTGAAGCTTTCTTT. It encodes CAQPLNPGTEGTEAFF. The rearrangement uses TRBV2 and TRBJ1-1; 7 bases match TRBD1. CDR3 length equals 16 residues. Germline V gene sequence: CDR1 SNHLY, CDR2 FYNNEI. The J segment lost 5 bases and the V segment lost 11 bases, leaving 20 bases of the junction unmatched.